This T cell receptor beta chain emerged from a study of beta chain features in type 1 diabetes. Notes on the study in general: VDJ junctions from type 1 diabetes patients carried fewer insertions and larger deletions.

It was via CD45RO/CCR7/CD25/CD127/CD95/CD27 that CD4+ naive, central memory, regulatory and stem cell-like memory cells were sorted. The isolated RNA, all of it, was reverse transcribed, so expressed TCRB transcripts were what got sequenced. There were approximately 3.7 million reads on average in the naive, central memory and regulatory T cell samples. Clones were sequenced by immunoSEQ multiplex PCR, and TCRdb holds only the in-frame ones, with some missing. The sample carries more than 120,000 clones, about 10% recorded once. Trimming at V came to 6 bases and at J to 6 bases, leaving 5 bases not matched to a gene. CDR1 SGHAT and CDR2 FQDESV come from the germline V gene (reference sequence). The CDR3 totals 14 residues. A word on this clone: No antigen is known for it.

J is TRBJ2-2 and V is TRBV11-1, with 9 bases that match TRBD1. The TCR sequence derives from a man between 18 and 35 years old in good health. Sequencing was performed on naive CD4+ T cells from blood. CDR3 nucleotide sequence: TGTGCCAGCAGACGGGACAGGGCAGCCGGGGAGCTGTTTTTT. Its protein product is CASRRDRAAGELFF.